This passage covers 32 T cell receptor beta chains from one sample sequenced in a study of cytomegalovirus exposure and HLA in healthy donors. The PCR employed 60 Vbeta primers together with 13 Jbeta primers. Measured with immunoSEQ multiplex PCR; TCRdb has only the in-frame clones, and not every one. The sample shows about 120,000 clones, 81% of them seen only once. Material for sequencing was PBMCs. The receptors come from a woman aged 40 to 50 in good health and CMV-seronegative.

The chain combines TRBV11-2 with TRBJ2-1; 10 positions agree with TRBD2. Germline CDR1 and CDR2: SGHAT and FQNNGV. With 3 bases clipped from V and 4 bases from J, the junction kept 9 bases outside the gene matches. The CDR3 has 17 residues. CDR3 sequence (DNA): TGTGCCAGCAGCTTTGGGCTAGCGGGGGCCGTTTACAATGAGCAGTTCTTC. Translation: CASSFGLAGAVYNEQFF.

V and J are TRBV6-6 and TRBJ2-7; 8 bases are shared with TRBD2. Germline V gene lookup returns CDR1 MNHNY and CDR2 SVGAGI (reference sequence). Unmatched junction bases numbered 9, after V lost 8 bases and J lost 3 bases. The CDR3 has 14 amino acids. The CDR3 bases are TGTGCCAGCCGAAGTACACTAGCGGTCTACGAGCAGTACTTC. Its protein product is CASRSTLAVYEQYF.

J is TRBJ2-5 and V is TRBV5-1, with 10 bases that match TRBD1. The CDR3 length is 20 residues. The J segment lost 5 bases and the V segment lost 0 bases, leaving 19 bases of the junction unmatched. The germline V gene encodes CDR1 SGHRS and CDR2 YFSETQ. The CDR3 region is CASSLARGGGQGESGETQYF. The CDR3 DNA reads TGCGCCAGCAGCTTGGCCCGAGGTGGCGGACAGGGGGAGAGCGGGGAGACCCAGTACTTC.

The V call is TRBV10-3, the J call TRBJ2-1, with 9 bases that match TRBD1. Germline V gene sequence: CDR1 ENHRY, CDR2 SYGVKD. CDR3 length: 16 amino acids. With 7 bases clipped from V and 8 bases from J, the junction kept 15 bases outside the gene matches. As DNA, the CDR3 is TGTGCCATCACCCGAAGGGTAGGACAGGGGTGGCATGAGCAGTTCTTC. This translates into CAITRRVGQGWHEQFF.

This chain's CDR3 is CASSEGGEAFF. CDR3 DNA: TGTGCCAGCAGCGAGGGCGGTGAAGCTTTCTTT. J is TRBJ1-1 and V is TRBV6-5; D ambiguous. V was cut by 6 bases and J by 7 bases, with 9 bases left in between. The germline V gene has CDR1 MNHEY and CDR2 SVGAGI. This CDR3 region has 11 residues.

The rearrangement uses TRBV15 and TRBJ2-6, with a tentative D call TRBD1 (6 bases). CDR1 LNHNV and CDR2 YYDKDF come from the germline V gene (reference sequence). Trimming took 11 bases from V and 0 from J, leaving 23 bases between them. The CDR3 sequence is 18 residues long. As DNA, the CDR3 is TGTGCCCCAGGATGCCAAGGACAGAGAGGCTCTGGGGCCAACGTCCTGACTTTC. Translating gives CAPGCQGQRGSGANVLTF.

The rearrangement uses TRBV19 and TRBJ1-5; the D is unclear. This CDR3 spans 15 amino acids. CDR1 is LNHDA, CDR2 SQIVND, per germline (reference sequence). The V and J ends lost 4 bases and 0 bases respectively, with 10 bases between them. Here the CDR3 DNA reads TGTGCCAGTAGTAGATACTCCGATAGCAATCAGCCCCAGCATTTT. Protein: CASSRYSDSNQPQHF.

The CDR3 region has the DNA TGTGCCTGGCAACGACAGGGGCTGAACTATGGCTACACCTTC. Translated, it gives CAWQRQGLNYGYTF. V and J are TRBV30 and TRBJ1-2; 8 bases fit TRBD1. CDR1 GTSNPN and CDR2 SVGIG come from the germline V gene (reference sequence). J gave up 2 bases and V 5 bases, and 7 bases lay outside the gene matches. This CDR3 has 14 residues.

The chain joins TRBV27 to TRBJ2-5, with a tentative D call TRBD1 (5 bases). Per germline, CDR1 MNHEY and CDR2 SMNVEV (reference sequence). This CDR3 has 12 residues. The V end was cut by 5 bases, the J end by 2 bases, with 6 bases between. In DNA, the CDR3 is TGTGCCAGCAGTAGGGGTCAAGAGACCCAGTACTTC. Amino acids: CASSRGQETQYF.

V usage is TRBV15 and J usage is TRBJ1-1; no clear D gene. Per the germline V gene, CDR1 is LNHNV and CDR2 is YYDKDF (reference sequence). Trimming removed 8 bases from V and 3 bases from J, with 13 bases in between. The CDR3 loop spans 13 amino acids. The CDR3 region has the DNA TGTGCCACCTCTTCGGTACGAGACACTGAAGCTTTCTTT. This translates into CATSSVRDTEAFF. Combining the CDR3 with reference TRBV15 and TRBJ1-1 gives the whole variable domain DAMVIQNPRYQVTQFGKPVTLSCSQTLNHNVMYWYQQKSSQAPKLLFHYYDKDFNNEADTPDNFQSRRPNTSFCFLDIRSPGLGDTAMYLCATSSVRDTEAFFGQGTRLTVV.

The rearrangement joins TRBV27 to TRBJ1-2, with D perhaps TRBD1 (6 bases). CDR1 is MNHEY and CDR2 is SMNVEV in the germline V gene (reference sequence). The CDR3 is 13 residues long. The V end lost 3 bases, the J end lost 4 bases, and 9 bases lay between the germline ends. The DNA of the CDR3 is TGTGCCAGCAGTTTCGACAGGCTCTATGGCTACACCTTC. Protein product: CASSFDRLYGYTF.

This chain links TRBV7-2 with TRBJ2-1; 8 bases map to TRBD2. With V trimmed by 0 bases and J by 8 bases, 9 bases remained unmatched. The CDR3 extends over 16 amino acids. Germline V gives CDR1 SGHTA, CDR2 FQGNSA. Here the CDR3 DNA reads TGTGCCAGCAGCTTAGCGCAAGGACTAGCAACGGATGAGCAGTTCTTC. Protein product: CASSLAQGLATDEQFF. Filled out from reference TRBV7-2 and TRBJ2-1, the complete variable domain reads GAGVSQSPSNKVTEKGKDVELRCDPISGHTALYWYRQSLGQGLEFLIYFQGNSAPDKSGLPSDRFSAERTGGSVSTLTIQRTQQEDSAVYLCASSLAQGLATDEQFFGPGTRLTVL.

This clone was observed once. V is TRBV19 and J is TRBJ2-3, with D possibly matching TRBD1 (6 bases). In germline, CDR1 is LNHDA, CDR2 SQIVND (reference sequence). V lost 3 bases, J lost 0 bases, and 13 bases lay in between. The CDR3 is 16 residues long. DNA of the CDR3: TGTGCCAGTAGTATTGGACAGTCCCCTAGCACAGATACGCAGTATTTT. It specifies CASSIGQSPSTDTQYF.

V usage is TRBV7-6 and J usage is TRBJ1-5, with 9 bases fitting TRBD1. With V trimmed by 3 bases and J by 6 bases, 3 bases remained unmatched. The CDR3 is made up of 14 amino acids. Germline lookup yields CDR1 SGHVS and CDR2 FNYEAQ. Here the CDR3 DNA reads TGTGCCAGCAGCTTGGGACAGGGCAGTCAGCCCCAGCATTTT. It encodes CASSLGQGSQPQHF.

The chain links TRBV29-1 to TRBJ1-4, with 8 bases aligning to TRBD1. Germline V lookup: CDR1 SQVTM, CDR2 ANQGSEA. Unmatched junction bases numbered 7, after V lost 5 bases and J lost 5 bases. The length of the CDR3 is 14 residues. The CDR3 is CSVLGQGLNEKLFF. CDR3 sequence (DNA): TGCAGCGTTTTAGGACAGGGTTTGAATGAAAAACTGTTTTTT.

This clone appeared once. The CDR3 loop reads CASSQRWRDRGYTF. As DNA, the CDR3 is TGTGCCAGCAGTCAAAGGTGGAGAGATCGAGGCTACACCTTC. The V and J genes are TRBV27 and TRBJ1-2; D unclear. The V end was cut by 5 bases, the J end by 8 bases, with 18 bases between. The CDR3 contains 14 residues. Looked up from germline, CDR1 is MNHEY and CDR2 is SMNVEV (reference sequence).

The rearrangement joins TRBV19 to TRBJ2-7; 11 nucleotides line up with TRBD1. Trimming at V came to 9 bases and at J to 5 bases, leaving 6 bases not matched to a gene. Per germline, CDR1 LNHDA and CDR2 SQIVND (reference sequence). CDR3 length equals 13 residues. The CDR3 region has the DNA TGTGCCAGCGCAAGGGGACAGGGGGACGAGCAGTACTTC. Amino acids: CASARGQGDEQYF.

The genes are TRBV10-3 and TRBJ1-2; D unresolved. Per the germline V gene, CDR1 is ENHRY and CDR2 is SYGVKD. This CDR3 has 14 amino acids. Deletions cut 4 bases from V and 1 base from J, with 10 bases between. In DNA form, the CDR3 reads TGTGCCATCAGTGTATCAGCGAATAACTATGGCTACACCTTC. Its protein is CAISVSANNYGYTF.

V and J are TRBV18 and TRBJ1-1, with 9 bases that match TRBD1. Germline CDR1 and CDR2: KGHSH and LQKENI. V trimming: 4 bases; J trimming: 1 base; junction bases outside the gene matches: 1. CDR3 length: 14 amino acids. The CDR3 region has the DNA TGTGCCAGCTCACAGACAGGGGGGAACACTGAAGCTTTCTTT. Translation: CASSQTGGNTEAFF.

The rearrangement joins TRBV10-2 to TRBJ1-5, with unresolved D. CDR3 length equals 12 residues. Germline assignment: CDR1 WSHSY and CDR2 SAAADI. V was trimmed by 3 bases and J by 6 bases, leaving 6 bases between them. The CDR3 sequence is CASSDLAQPQHF. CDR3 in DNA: TGCGCCAGCAGTGATTTGGCTCAGCCCCAGCATTTT.

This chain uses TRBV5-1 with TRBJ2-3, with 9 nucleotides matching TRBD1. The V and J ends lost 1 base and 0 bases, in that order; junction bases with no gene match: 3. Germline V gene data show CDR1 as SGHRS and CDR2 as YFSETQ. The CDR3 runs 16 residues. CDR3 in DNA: TGCGCCAGCAGCTTGAACAGGGGGCGTAGCACAGATACGCAGTATTTT. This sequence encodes CASSLNRGRSTDTQYF.

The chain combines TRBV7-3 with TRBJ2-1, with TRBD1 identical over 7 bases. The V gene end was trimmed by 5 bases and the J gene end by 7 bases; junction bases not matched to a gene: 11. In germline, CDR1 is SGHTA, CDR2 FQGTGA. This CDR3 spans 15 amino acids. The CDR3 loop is CASSETTGKTNEQFF. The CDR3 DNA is TGTGCCAGCAGCGAAACGACAGGGAAGACAAATGAGCAGTTCTTC.

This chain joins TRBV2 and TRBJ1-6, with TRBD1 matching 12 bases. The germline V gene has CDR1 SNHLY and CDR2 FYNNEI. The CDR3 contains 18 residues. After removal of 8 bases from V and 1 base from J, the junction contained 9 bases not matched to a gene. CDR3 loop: CASERGQGARSYNSPLHF. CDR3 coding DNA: TGTGCCAGCGAGCGGGGACAGGGGGCGCGGTCCTATAATTCACCCCTCCACTTT.

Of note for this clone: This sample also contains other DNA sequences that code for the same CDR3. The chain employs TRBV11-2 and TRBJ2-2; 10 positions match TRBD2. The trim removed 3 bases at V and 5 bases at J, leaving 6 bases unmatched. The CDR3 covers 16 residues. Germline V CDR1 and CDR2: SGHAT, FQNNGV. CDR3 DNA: TGTGCCAGCAGCTTCCTAGCGGGAGCTAGGACCGGGGAGCTGTTTTTT. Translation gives CASSFLAGARTGELFF.

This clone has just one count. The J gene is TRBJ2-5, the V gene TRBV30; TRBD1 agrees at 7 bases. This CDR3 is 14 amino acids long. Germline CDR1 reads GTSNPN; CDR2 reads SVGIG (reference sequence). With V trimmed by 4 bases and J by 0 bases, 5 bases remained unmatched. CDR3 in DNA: TGTGCCTGGAATACAGGGGTACACCAAGAGACCCAGTACTTC. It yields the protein CAWNTGVHQETQYF.

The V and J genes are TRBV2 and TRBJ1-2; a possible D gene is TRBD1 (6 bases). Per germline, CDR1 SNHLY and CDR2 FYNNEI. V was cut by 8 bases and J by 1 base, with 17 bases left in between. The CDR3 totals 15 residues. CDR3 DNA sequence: TGTGCCAGCCCTAGGCCCGGGACACTTAACTATGGCTACACCTTC. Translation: CASPRPGTLNYGYTF.

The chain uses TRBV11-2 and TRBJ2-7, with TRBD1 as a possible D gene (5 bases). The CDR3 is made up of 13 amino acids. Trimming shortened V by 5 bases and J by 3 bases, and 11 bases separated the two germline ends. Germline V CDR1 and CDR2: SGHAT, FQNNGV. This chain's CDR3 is CASSLGPYYEQYF. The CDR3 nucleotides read TGTGCCAGCAGCCTGGGGCCCTACTACGAGCAGTACTTC. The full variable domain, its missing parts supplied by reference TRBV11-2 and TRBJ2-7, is EAGVAQSPRYKIIEKRQSVAFWCNPISGHATLYWYQQILGQGPKLLIQFQNNGVVDDSQLPKDRFSAERLKGVDSTLKIQPAKLEDSAVYLCASSLGPYYEQYFGPGTRLTVT.

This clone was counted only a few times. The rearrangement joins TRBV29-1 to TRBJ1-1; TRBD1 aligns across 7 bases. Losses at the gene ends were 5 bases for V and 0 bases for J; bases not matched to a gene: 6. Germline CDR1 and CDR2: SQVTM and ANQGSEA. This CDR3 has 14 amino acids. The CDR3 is CSVRGQYLNTEAFF. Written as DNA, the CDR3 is TGCAGCGTTCGGGGACAGTACCTGAACACTGAAGCTTTCTTT.

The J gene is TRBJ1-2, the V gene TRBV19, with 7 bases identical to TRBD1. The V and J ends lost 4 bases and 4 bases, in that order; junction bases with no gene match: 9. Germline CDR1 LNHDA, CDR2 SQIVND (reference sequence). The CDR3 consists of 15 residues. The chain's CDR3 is CASSTPGQSPYGYTF. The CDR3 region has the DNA TGTGCCAGTAGTACCCCGGGACAGTCGCCCTATGGCTACACCTTC.

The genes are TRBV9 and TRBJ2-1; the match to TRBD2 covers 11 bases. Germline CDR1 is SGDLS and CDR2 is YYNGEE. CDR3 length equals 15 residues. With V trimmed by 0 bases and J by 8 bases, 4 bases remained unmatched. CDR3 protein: CASSVGSGRADEQFF. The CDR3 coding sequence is TGTGCCAGCAGCGTAGGTAGCGGGAGGGCGGATGAGCAGTTCTTC.

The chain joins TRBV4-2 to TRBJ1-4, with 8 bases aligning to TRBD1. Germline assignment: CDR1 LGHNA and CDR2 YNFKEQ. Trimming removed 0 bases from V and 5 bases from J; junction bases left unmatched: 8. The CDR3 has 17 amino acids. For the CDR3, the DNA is TGTGCCAGCAGCCAAGATGTCCAGGGGGCAAACAATGAAAAACTGTTTTTT. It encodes CASSQDVQGANNEKLFF.

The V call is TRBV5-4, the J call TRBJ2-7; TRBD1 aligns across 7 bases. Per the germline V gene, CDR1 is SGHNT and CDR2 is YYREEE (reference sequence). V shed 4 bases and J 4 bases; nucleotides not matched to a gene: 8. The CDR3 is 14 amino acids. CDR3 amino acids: CASSPDRLSYEQYF. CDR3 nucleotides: TGTGCCAGCAGCCCGGACAGGTTATCATACGAGCAGTACTTC.